This TCR beta chain appears in the sequencing data of a study of long-term antiretroviral therapy in people with HIV. Whole-study context: A decade or so separates the oldest specimens from the later 2015 immediate-ART recommendation.

From each donor, at least one pre-ART PBMC sample and at least two post-ART PBMC samples were obtained. Survey-level immunoSEQ v3.0 assays were run. The assay was immunoSEQ multiplex PCR, and TCRdb's table has in-frame clones only and misses some. In the table there are about 23,000 clones, around 81% of which are singletons. The V and J ends lost 6 bases and 8 bases respectively, with 16 bases between them. Germline values: CDR1 MNHEY, CDR2 SVGAGI. CDR3 length: 13 amino acids. This clonotype was obtained from a man aged 40-49 years with HIV. This specimen was unsorted PBMCs, taken 1.6 years after starting antiretroviral therapy. This rearrangement joins TRBV6-5 to TRBJ1-2, with unresolved D. The CDR3 loop is CASSRGSLRGYTF. The CDR3 DNA follows: TGTGCCAGCAGCCGCGGCAGTTTACGAGGCTACACCTTC.